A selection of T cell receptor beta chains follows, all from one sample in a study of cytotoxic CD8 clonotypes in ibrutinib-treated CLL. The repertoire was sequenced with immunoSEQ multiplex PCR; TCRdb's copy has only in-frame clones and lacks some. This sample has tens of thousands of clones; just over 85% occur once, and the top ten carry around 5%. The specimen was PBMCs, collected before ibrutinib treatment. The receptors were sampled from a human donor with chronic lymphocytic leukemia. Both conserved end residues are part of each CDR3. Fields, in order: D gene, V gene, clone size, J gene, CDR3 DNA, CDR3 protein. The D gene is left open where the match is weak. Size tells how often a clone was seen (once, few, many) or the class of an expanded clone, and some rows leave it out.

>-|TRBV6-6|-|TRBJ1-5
TGTGCCAGCAGTTACTCGCGACAGGAACAGCCCCAGCATTTT
CASSYSRQEQPQHF
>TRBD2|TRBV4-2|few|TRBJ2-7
TGTGCCAGCAGCCAAGAGACTAGCGGGAGTTACGAGCAGTACTTC
CASSQETSGSYEQYF
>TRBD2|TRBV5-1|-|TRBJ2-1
TGCGCCAGCAGCCCCGGACTAGCGGGAGAGTTCTTC
CASSPGLAGEFF
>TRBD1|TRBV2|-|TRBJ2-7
TGTGCCAGCAGAGCTCCCGGGACAGGGCTTGACGAGCAGTACTTC
CASRAPGTGLDEQYF
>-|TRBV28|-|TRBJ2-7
TGTGCCAGCAGTTTAGTGCGGCAGGGACAATACGAGCAGTACTTC
CASSLVRQGQYEQYF
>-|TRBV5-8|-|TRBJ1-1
TGTGCCAGCATTCTACCGAGGGTTGAAGCTTTCTTT
CASILPRVEAFF
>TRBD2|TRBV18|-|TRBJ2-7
TGTGCCAGCTCACCAGGAGCTAGCGGGAGCGGCTACGAGCAGTACTTC
CASSPGASGSGYEQYF
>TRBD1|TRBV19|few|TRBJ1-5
TGTGCCAGTAGCGCGACAGGGGGCGGTCAGCCCCAGCATTTT
CASSATGGGQPQHF
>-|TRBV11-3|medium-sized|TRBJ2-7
TGTGCCAGCAGTAGGGACTCCTACGAGCAGTACTTC
CASSRDSYEQYF
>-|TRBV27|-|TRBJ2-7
TGTGCCAGCAGTTACGGAGGCGAGCAGTACTTC
CASSYGGEQYF
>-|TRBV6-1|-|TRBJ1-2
TGTGCCAGCCGTAATGGGACGGCAAGTGACTATGGCTACACCTTC
CASRNGTASDYGYTF
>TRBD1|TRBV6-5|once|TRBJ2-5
TGTGCCAGCAGTTCAGACAGGGGGCGCGGGACCCAGTACTTC
CASSSDRGRGTQYF
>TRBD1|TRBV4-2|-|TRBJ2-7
TGTGCCAGCAGCCAGATAATGACAGGGGGTTCCTACGAGCAGTACTTC
CASSQIMTGGSYEQYF
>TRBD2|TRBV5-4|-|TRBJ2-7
TGTGCCAGCACCTGGGGTCCAGCGGGAGCCCTCGAGCAGTACTTC
CASTWGPAGALEQYF
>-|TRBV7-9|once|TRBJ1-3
TGTGCCAGCAGCGTGGATTCTGGAAACACCATATATTTT
CASSVDSGNTIYF
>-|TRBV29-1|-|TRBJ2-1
TGCAGCGTTGAGGCAGGTCAAGGGACCTACAATGAGCAGTTCTTC
CSVEAGQGTYNEQFF
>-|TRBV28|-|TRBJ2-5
TGTGCCAGCAAGGATGAGGAGGGGAGGCAGGGGACCCAGTACTTC
CASKDEEGRQGTQYF
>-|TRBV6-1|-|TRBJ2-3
TGTGCCAGCAGGAACCGTGGCAGTTTCACAGATACGCAGTATTTT
CASRNRGSFTDTQYF
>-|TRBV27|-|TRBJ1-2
TGTGCCAGCAGTTTGCGACCCACAGGGAACTCGAGGGGCTACACCTTC
CASSLRPTGNSRGYTF
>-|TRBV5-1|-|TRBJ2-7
TGCGCCAGCAGCTTGGCCTCGGGGCCGAGCTCCTACGAGCAGTACTTC
CASSLASGPSSYEQYF
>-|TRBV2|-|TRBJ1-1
TGTGCCAGCAGTGACTCGGGGTTGAACACTGAAGCTTTCTTT
CASSDSGLNTEAFF
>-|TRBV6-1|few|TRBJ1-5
TGTGCCAGCAGCTTAGTCCCGTCGGGCAATCAGCCCCAGCATTTT
CASSLVPSGNQPQHF
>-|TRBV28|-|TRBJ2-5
TGTGCCAGCAGACCCGGGGCGGGAATAGGAGAGACCCAGTACTTC
CASRPGAGIGETQYF
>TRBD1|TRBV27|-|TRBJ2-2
TGTGCCAGCAGTTTCGGGGACAGGGTTATCAGGGAGCTGTTTTTT
CASSFGDRVIRELFF
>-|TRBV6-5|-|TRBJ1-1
TGTGCCAGCAGTTACCCGGGACGGGCGAACACTGAAGCTTTCTTT
CASSYPGRANTEAFF
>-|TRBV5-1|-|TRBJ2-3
TGCGCCAGCAGCCCAGGACAGTCCTCGGCTGATACGCAGTATTTT
CASSPGQSSADTQYF
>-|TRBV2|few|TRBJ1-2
TGTGCCAGCACCACGGGACGGTGGCCTTTTGCGTATGGCTACACCTTC
CASTTGRWPFAYGYTF
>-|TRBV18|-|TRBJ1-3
TGTGCCAGTGAAGTTGGGGGCGGAAACACCATATATTTT
CASEVGGGNTIYF
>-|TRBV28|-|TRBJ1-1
TGTGCCAGCAGGTTCGTTCTCTTGAACACTGAAGCTTTCTTT
CASRFVLLNTEAFF
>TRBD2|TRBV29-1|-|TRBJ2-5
TGCAGCGTTCTCCCTAGCGGTAAACAAGAGACCCAGTACTTC
CSVLPSGKQETQYF
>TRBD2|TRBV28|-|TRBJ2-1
TGTGCCAGCAGTCGGCCCGCTGCTAGCGGGAGTTTTACCCACAATGAGCAGTTCTTC
CASSRPAASGSFTHNEQFF
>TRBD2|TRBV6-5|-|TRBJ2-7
TGTGCCAGCAGTTACCTGGGACTAGCGAAATACGAGCAGTACTTC
CASSYLGLAKYEQYF
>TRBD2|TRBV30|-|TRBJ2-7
TGTGCCTCCGGGGAGGGCGAGCAGTACTTC
CASGEGEQYF
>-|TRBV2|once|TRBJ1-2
TGTGCCAGCAGTAGGACGGAACTAGCTAACTATGGCTACACCTTC
CASSRTELANYGYTF
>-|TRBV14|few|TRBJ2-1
TGTGCCAGCAGCCCGAGCGGAGGTCACAATGAGCAGTTCTTC
CASSPSGGHNEQFF
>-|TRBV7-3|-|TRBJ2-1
TGTGCCAGCAGCTTCGGCAGGGGATCCTACAATGAGCAGTTCTTC
CASSFGRGSYNEQFF
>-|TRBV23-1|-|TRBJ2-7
TGCGCCAGCAGTCAATTGAAGGGTAGGTACTTC
CASSQLKGRYF
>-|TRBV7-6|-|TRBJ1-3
TGTGCCAGCAGCTTAGTCGGGAGGGACCGCGTCACCCGAAACACCATATATTTT
CASSLVGRDRVTRNTIYF
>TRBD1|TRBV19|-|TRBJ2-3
TGTGCCAGTAAATTACAGGGGGCCACAGATACGCAGTATTTT
CASKLQGATDTQYF
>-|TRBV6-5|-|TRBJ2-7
TGTGCCAGCAGAAAGGGTTACGAGCAGTACTTC
CASRKGYEQYF
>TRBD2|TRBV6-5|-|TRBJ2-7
TGTGCCACCAGACCGGGACTAGCTTCTGACGAGCAGTACTTC
CATRPGLASDEQYF
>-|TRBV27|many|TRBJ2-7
TGTGCCAGCAGTTTATATCCTGGGCGGGGAAGGATCTACGAGCAGTACTTC
CASSLYPGRGRIYEQYF
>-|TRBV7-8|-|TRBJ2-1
TGTGCCAGCAGCTTACCGGTTCGTAATGAGCAGTTCTTC
CASSLPVRNEQFF